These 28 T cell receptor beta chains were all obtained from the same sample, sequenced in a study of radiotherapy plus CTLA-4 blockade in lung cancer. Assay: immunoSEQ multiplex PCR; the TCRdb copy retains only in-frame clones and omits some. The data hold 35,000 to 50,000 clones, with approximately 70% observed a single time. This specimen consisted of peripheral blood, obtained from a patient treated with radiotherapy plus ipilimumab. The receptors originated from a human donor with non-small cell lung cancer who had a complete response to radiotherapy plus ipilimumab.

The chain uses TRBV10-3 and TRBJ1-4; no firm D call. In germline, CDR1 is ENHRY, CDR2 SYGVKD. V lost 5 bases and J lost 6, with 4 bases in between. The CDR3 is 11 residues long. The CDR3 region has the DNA TGTGCCATCAGTCAGGATGAAAAACTGTTTTTT. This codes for CAISQDEKLFF.

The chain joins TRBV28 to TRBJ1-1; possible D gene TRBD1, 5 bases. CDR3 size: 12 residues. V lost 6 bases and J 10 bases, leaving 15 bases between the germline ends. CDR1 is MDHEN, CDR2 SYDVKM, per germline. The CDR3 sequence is CASSLGQGSAFF. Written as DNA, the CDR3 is TGTGCCAGCAGCCTCGGGCAGGGCTCAGCTTTCTTT. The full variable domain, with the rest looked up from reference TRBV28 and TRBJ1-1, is DVKVTQSSRYLVKRTGEKVFLECVQDMDHENMFWYRQDPGLGLRLIYFSYDVKMKEKGDIPEGYSVSREKKERFSLILESASTNQTSMYLCASSLGQGSAFFGQGTRLTVV.

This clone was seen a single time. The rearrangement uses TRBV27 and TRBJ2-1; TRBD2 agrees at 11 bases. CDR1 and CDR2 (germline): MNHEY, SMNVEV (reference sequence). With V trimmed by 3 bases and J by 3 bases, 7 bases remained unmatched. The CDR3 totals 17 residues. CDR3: CASSLLPGLADYNEQFF. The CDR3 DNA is TGTGCCAGCAGTTTGCTCCCGGGACTAGCGGACTACAATGAGCAGTTCTTC.

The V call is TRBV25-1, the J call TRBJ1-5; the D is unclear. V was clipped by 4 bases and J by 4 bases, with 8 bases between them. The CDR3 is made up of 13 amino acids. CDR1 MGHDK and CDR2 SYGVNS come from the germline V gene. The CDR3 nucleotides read TGTGCCAGCAGTGGAACGGGTAATCAGCCCCAGCATTTT. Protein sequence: CASSGTGNQPQHF.

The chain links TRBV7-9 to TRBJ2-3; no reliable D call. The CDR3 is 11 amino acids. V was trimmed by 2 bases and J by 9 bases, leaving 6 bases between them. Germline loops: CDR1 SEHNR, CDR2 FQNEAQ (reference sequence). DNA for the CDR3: TGTGCCAGCAGCTTAAAAGAGACGCAGTATTTT. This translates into CASSLKETQYF.

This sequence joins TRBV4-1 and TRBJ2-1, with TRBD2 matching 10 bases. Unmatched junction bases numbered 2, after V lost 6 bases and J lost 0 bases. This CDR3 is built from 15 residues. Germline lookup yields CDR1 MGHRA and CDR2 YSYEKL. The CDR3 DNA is TGCGCCAGCAGACGGACTAGCGGCTCCTACAATGAGCAGTTCTTC. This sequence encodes CASRRTSGSYNEQFF.

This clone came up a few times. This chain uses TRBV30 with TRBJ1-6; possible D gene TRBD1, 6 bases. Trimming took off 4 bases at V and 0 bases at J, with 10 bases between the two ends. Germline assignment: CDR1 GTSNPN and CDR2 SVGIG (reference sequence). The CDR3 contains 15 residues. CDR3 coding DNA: TGTGCCTGGATAAGCAGGGGCTCCTATAATTCACCCCTCCACTTT. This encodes CAWISRGSYNSPLHF.

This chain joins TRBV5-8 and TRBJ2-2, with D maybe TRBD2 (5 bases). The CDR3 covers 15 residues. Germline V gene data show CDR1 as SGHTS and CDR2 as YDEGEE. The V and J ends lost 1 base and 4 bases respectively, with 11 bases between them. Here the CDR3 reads CASSLFRAGTGELFF. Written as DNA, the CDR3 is TGTGCCAGCAGCTTGTTTCGGGCGGGCACCGGGGAGCTGTTTTTT.

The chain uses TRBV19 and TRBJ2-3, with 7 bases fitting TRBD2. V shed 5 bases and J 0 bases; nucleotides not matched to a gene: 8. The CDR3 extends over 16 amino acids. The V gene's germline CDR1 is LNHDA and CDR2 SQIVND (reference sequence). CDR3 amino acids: CASSVAAGISTDTQYF. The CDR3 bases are TGTGCCAGTAGTGTCGCAGCGGGGATTAGCACAGATACGCAGTATTTT.

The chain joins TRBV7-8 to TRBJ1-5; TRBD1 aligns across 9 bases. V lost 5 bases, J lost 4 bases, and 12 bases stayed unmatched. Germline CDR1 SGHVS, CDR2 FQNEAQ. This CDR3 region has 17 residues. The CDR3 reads CASSPWTGDVLNQPQHF. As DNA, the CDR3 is TGTGCCAGCAGCCCCTGGACAGGGGATGTATTGAATCAGCCCCAGCATTTT.

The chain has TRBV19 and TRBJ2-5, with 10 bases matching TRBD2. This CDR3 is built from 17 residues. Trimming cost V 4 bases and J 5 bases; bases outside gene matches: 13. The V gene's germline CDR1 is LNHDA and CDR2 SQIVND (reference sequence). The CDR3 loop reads CASSRDASGGLEETQYF. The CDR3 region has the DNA TGTGCCAGTAGTAGAGACGCTAGCGGGGGTTTGGAGGAGACCCAGTACTTC.

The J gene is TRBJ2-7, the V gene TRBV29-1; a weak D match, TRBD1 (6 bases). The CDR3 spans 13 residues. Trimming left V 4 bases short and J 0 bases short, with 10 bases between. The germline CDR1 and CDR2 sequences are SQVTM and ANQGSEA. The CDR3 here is CSVAGTSSYEQYF. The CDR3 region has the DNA TGCAGCGTTGCCGGGACATCCTCCTACGAGCAGTACTTC.

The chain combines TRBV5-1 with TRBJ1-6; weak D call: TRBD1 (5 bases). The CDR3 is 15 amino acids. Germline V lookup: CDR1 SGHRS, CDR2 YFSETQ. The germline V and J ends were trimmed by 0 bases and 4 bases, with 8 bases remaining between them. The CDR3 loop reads CASSLDRRYNSPLHF. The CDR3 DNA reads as TGCGCCAGCAGCTTGGACAGGAGATATAATTCACCCCTCCACTTT.

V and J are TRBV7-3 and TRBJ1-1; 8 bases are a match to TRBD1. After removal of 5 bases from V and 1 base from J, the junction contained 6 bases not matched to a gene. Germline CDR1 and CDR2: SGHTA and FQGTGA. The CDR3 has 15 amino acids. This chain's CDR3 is CASSLDRGSNTEAFF. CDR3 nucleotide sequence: TGTGCCAGCAGCCTCGACAGGGGATCGAACACTGAAGCTTTCTTT.

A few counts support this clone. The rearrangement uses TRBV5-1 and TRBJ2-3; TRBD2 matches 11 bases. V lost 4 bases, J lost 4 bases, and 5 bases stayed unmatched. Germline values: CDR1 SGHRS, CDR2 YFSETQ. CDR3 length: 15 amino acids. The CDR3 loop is CASSLAGGIADTQYF. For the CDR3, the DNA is TGCGCCAGCAGCCTAGCGGGAGGAATTGCAGATACGCAGTATTTT.

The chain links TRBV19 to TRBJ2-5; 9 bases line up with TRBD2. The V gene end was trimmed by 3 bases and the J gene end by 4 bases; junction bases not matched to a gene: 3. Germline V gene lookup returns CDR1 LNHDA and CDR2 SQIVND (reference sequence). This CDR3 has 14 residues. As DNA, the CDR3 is TGTGCCAGTAGTATGGGGACTAGCCCAGAGACCCAGTACTTC. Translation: CASSMGTSPETQYF.

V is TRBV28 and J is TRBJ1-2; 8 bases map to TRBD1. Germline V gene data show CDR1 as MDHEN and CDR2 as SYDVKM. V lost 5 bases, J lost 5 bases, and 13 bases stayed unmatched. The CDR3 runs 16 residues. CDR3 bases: TGTGCCAGCAGTCCGGACCGGGACAGGCTACCATATGGCTACACCTTC. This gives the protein CASSPDRDRLPYGYTF.

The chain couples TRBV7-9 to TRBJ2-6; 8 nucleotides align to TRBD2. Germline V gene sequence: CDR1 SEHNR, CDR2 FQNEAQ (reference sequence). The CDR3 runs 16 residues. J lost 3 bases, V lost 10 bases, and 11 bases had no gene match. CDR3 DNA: TGTGCCACCCTACGCAGCGGGGGACGTGGGGCCAACGTCCTGACTTTC. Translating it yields CATLRSGGRGANVLTF. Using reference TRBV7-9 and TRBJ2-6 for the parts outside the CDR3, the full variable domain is DTGVSQNPRHKITKRGQNVTFRCDPISEHNRLYWYRQTLGQGPEFLTYFQNEAQLEKSRLLSDRFSAERPKGSFSTLEIQRTEQGDSAMYLCATLRSGGRGANVLTFGAGSRLTVL.

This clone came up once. The CDR3 protein is CASSAGTRVYEQFF. CDR3 coding DNA: TGTGCCAGCAGCGCCGGGACTAGGGTCTATGAGCAGTTCTTC. The chain has TRBV7-3 and TRBJ2-1; 8 nucleotides align to TRBD2. From germline, CDR1 is SGHTA and CDR2 FQGTGA. J gave up 8 bases and V 5 bases, and 8 bases lay outside the gene matches. The CDR3 runs to 14 residues.

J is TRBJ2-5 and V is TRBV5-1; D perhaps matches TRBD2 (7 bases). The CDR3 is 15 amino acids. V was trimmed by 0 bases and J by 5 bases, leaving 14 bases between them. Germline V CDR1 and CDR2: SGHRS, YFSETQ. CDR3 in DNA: TGCGCCAGCAGCTTGGACGCAGGGGAGGGGGAGACCCAGTACTTC. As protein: CASSLDAGEGETQYF.

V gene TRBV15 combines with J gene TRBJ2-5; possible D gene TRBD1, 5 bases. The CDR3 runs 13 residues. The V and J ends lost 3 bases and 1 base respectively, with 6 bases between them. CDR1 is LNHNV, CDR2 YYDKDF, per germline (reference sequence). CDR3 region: CATSRTVQETQYF. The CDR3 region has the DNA TGTGCCACCAGCAGGACAGTCCAAGAGACCCAGTACTTC.

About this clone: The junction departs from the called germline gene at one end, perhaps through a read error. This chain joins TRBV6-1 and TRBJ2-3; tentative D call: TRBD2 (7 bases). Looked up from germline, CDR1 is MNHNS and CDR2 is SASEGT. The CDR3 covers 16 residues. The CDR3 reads CASSEGGGVRSDTQYF. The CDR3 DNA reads TGTGCCAGCAGCGAAGGGGGAGGGGTCCGCTCAGATACGCAGTATTTT.

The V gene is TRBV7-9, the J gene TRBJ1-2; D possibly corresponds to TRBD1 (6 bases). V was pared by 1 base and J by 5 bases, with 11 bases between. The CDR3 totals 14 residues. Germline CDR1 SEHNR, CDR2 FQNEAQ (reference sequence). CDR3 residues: CASSLGTARYGYTF. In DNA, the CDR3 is TGTGCCAGCAGCTTAGGGACAGCTCGATATGGCTACACCTTC.

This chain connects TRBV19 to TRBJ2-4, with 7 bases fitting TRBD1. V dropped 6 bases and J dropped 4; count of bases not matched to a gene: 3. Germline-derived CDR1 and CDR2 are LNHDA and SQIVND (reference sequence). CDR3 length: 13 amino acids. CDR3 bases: TGTGCCAGTAGAGGCAGGGGGAAAAACATTCAGTACTTC. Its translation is CASRGRGKNIQYF.

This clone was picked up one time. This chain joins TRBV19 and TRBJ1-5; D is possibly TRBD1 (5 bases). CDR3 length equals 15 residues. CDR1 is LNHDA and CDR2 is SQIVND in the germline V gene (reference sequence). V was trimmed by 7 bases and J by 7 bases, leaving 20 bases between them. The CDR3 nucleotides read TGTGCCAGTACCATGGGGGACTCTCTGGCCCAGCCCCAGCATTTT. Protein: CASTMGDSLAQPQHF.

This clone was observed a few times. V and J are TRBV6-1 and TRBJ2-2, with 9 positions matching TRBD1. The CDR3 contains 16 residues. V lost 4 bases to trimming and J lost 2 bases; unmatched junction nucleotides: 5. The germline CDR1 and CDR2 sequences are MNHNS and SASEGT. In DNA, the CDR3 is TGTGCCAGCAGTGGAGGGGACAGGGCCAACACCGGGGAGCTGTTTTTT. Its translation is CASSGGDRANTGELFF.

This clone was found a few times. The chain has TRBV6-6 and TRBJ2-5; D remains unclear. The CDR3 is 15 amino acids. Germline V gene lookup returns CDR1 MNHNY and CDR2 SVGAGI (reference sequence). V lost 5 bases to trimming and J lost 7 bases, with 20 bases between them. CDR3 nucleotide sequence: TGTGCCAGCAGTGACCCGACGGGTTTAAAGATGACCCAGTACTTC. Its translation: CASSDPTGLKMTQYF.

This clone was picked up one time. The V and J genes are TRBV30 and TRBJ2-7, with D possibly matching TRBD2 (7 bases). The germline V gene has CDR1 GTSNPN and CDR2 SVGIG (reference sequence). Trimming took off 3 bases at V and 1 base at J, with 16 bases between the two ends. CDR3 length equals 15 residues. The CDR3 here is CAWRALGGASYEQYF. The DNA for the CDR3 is TGTGCCTGGAGAGCCCTAGGGGGGGCGTCCTACGAGCAGTACTTC.